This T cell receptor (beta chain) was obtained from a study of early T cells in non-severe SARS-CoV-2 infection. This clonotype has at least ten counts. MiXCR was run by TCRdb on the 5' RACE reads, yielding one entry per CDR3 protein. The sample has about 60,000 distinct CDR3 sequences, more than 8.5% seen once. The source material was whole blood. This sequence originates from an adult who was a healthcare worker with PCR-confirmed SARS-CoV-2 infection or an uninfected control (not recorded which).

CDR3 protein: CASSPPGQGRDGYTF. The CDR3 bases are TGTGCCAGCAGTCCACCGGGACAGGGCCGCGATGGCTACACCTTC. This chain uses TRBV28 with TRBJ1-2, with 9 bases aligning to TRBD1. Germline V gene data show CDR1 as MDHEN and CDR2 as SYDVKM. V lost 5 bases, J lost 6 bases, and 10 bases stayed unmatched. The length of the CDR3 is 15 residues.